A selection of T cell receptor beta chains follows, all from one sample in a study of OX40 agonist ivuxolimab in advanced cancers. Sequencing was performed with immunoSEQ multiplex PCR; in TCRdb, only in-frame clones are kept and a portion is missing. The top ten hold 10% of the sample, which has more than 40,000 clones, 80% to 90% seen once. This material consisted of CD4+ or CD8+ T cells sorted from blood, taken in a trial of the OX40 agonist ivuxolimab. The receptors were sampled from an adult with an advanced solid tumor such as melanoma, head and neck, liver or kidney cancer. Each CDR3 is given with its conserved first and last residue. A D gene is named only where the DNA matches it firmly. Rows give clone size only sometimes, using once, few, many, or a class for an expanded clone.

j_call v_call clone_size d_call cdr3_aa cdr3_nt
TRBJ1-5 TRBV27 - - CASSLSSYYSNQPQHF TGTGCCAGCAGTTTATCGTCATATTATAGCAATCAGCCCCAGCATTTT
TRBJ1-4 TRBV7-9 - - CASSSESLTGEKLFF TGTGCCAGCAGCTCTGAGAGTCTAACGGGTGAAAAACTGTTTTTT
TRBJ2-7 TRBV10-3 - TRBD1 CAISDPGQRHYEQYF TGTGCCATCAGTGACCCGGGACAGCGACACTACGAGCAGTACTTC
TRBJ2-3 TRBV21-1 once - CASSKLASRGPTDTQYF TGTGCCAGCAGCAAACTTGCTAGCCGGGGACCAACAGATACGCAGTATTTT
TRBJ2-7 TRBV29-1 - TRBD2 CSVVTSGSYEQYF TGCAGCGTTGTGACTAGCGGGAGCTACGAGCAGTACTTC
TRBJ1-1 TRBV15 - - CATSSSEGVSEAFF TGTGCCACCAGCTCCTCTGAGGGGGTCTCTGAAGCTTTCTTT
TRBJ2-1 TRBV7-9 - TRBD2 CASSLGTSGRAVDEQFF TGTGCCAGCAGCTTAGGGACTAGCGGGAGGGCCGTGGATGAGCAGTTCTTC
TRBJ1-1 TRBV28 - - CASSAWTEAFF TGTGCCAGCAGTGCGTGGACTGAAGCTTTCTTT
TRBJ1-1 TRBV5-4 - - CASSPTPGNTEAFF TGTGCCAGCAGCCCCACGCCGGGGAACACTGAAGCTTTCTTT
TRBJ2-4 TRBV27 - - CASSPRWDGLEYF TGTGCCAGCAGTCCCCGGTGGGACGGTCTAGAGTACTTC
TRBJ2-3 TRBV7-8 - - CASSSGGSTDTQYF TGTGCCAGCAGCTCCGGGGGCAGCACAGATACGCAGTATTTT
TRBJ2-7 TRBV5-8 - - CASSRGRRPYEQYF TGTGCCAGCAGCCGGGGGCGGAGACCCTACGAGCAGTACTTC
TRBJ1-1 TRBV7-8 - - CASSLQGENTEAFF TGTGCCAGCAGCCTCCAAGGTGAGAACACTGAAGCTTTCTTT
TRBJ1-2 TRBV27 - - CASSLSMGGWYGYTF TGTGCCAGCAGTTTATCCATGGGGGGGTGGTATGGCTACACCTTC
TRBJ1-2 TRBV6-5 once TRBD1 CASSPGQGNGYTF TGTGCCAGCAGCCCGGGACAGGGGAATGGCTACACCTTC
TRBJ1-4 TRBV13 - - CASSFGTSSNEKLFF TGTGCCAGCAGCTTCGGGACAAGCTCAAACGAAAAACTGTTTTTT
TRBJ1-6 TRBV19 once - CASSIDLVLVYNSPLHF TGTGCCAGTAGTATAGATCTCGTTTTGGTCTATAATTCACCCCTCCACTTT
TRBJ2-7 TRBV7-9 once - CASSSRDNYEQYF TGTGCCAGCAGTTCCCGGGACAACTACGAGCAGTACTTC
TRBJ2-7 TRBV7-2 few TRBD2 CASTTGGYEQYF TGTGCCAGCACTACCGGGGGGTACGAGCAGTACTTC
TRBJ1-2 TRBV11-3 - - CASSPYGGTYGYTF TGTGCCAGCAGCCCCTACGGGGGGACCTATGGCTACACCTTC
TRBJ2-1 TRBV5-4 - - CASSPPGDPYNEQFF TGTGCCAGCAGCCCCCCGGGAGATCCCTACAATGAGCAGTTCTTC
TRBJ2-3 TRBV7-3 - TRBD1 CASSIGTGGDTQYF TGTGCCAGCAGCATAGGGACAGGAGGAGATACGCAGTATTTT
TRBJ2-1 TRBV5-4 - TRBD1 CASSLRTGTYNEQFF TGTGCCAGCAGCCTAAGGACAGGGACCTACAATGAGCAGTTCTTC
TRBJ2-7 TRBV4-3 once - CASSQDRAGLYEQYF TGCGCCAGCAGCCAAGATAGGGCCGGCCTCTACGAGCAGTACTTC
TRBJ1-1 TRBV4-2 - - CASSQVGGANEAFF TGTGCCAGCAGCCAAGTAGGTGGGGCTAATGAAGCTTTCTTT
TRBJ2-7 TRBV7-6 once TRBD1 CASSLRGTEGYEQYF TGTGCCAGCAGCTTAAGGGGGACAGAAGGATACGAGCAGTACTTC
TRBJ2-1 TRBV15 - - CATHSVVWNEQFF TGTGCCACCCATTCCGTTGTGTGGAATGAGCAGTTCTTC